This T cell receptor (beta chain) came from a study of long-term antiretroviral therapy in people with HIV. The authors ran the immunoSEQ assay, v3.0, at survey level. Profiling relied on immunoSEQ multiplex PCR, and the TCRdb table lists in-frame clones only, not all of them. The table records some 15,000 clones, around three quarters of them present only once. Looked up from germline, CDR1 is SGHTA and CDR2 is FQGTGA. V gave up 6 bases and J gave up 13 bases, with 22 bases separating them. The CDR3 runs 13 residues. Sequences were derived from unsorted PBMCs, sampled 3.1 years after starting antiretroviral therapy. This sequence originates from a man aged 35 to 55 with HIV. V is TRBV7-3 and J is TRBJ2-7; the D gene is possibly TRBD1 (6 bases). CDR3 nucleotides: TGTGCCAGCAGACAACCTACTTCCGGGACACTTTACTTC. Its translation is CASRQPTSGTLYF. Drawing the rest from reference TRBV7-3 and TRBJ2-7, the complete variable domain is GAGVSQTPSNKVTEKGKYVELRCDPISGHTALYWYRQSLGQGPEFLIYFQGTGAADDSGLPNDRFFAVRPEGSVSTLKIQRTERGDSAVYLCASRQPTSGTLYFGPGTRLTVT.